This is a list of T cell receptor beta chains from one sample in a study of T cell repertoires in cytomegalovirus infection. TCRdb fed the reads into MiXCR, producing one record per CDR3 protein. The sample carries around 330,000 distinct CDR3 sequences, 17% recorded once. The specimen was PBMCs. The receptors originated from a human donor in good health (CMV status not recorded). Some clones in this sample may be carry-over from other donors' samples. Both conserved end residues are part of each CDR3. A D gene is named only where the DNA matches it firmly. Only part of the rows carry a size: once, few, many, or a class if the clone is expanded.

CDR3 protein	CDR3 DNA	D gene	J gene	V gene	CDR3 length	clone size
CASSLLGEGEAFF	TGTGCCAGCAGCTTACTAGGGGAAGGGGAAGCTTTCTTT	-	TRBJ1-1	TRBV13	13	few
CASKSGFGYTF	TGTGCCAGCAAGAGCGGTTTTGGCTACACCTTC	-	TRBJ1-2	TRBV12-3/TRBV12-4	11	many
CASSNGPQETQYF	TGTGCCAGCAGCAACGGACCCCAAGAGACCCAGTACTTC	-	TRBJ2-5	TRBV11-2	13	many
CARAGGSAKNIQYF	TGTGCCAGAGCGGGGGGTTCGGCCAAAAACATTCAGTACTTC	TRBD2	TRBJ2-4	TRBV5-3	14	-
CASLSGTQRPPLHF	TGTGCCTCCCTATCCGGGACACAGAGACCACCCCTCCACTTT	-	TRBJ1-6	TRBV28	14	-
CSARLAGGNTGELFF	TGCAGTGCTCGACTAGCGGGGGGGAACACCGGGGAGCTGTTTTTT	TRBD2	TRBJ2-2	TRBV20-1	15	-
CASRYPGGAGTDTQYF	TGTGCCAGCAGATACCCCGGGGGGGCTGGCACAGATACGCAGTATTTT	TRBD2	TRBJ2-3	TRBV6-6	16	many
CASSPGFPSLNTEAFF	TGTGCCAGCAGTCCGGGCTTCCCTTCCCTGAACACTGAAGCTTTCTTT	-	TRBJ1-1	TRBV12-3/TRBV12-4	16	few
CASSRRDSADTQYF	TGTGCCAGCAGTCGGAGGGACTCGGCAGATACGCAGTATTTT	-	TRBJ2-3	TRBV6-5	14	few
CSAFGVNYGYTF	TGCAGTGCTTTCGGTGTGAATTATGGCTACACCTTC	-	TRBJ1-2	TRBV20-1	12	few
CATKTAGNTEAFF	TGTGCCACCAAAACGGCCGGGAACACTGAAGCTTTCTTT	-	TRBJ1-1	TRBV19	13	-
CAISDLGQEPGANVLTF	TGTGCCATCAGTGATCTGGGACAGGAACCTGGGGCCAACGTCCTGACTTTC	TRBD1	TRBJ2-6	TRBV10-3	17	many
CASSLAPAESYEQYF	TGCGCCAGCAGCTTAGCTCCTGCAGAGTCCTACGAGCAGTACTTC	-	TRBJ2-7	TRBV5-1	15	-
CASSSGLAGLSYEQYF	TGTGCCAGCAGCTCCGGACTAGCGGGCCTCTCCTACGAGCAGTACTTC	TRBD2	TRBJ2-7	TRBV7-8	16	many
CASGTGDAHGYTF	TGTGCCAGCGGGACAGGGGACGCTCATGGCTACACCTTC	TRBD1	TRBJ1-2	TRBV6-2/TRBV6-3	13	-
CASSTLPGQGPQGYTF	TGTGCCAGCAGCACATTACCGGGACAGGGACCTCAGGGCTACACCTTC	TRBD1	TRBJ1-2	TRBV6-6	16	few
CASSPVVQLSTDTQYF	TGTGCCAGCAGCCCGGTCGTACAGTTAAGCACAGATACGCAGTATTTT	-	TRBJ2-3	TRBV7-6	16	many
CASSLGQSAEAFF	TGTGCCAGCAGTTTAGGACAGTCAGCTGAAGCTTTCTTT	-	TRBJ1-1	TRBV12-3/TRBV12-4	13	few
CASSSPPTETQYF	TGTGCCAGCAGTTCCCCACCCACCGAGACCCAGTACTTC	-	TRBJ2-5	TRBV6-2/TRBV6-3	13	many